The 7 T cell receptor beta chains given below trace back to one sample, sequenced in a study of blood T cells in healthy people across ages. A sample-barcoded 5' primer and a J-beta primer mix were used in a second PCR of roughly 6 to 11 cycles. In TCRdb, the 5' RACE reads were re-called with MiXCR into one record per CDR3 protein. The sample consists of some 1.8 million distinct CDR3 sequences, approximately 39% of them appearing once. Sequenced: blood. The receptors derive from a human donor in good health.

The chain links TRBV5-1 to TRBJ2-7, with TRBD1 as a possible D gene (6 bases). The V and J ends lost 1 base and 3 bases respectively, with 14 bases between them. Germline CDR1 and CDR2: SGHRS and YFSETQ. The CDR3 consists of 15 residues. The CDR3 is CASSLMRQANYEQYF. The CDR3 DNA reads TGCGCCAGCAGCTTGATGCGACAGGCAAACTACGAGCAGTACTTC.

Turning to this clonotype: A junction boundary mismatches the germline segment, possibly from a read error. The V call is TRBV5-1, the J call TRBJ2-4; TRBD2 matches at 8 bases. The J call may be faulty, since TRBJ2-7 better matches the DNA end. There are 19 residues in the CDR3. CDR1 is SGHRS and CDR2 is YFSETQ in the germline V gene. This chain's CDR3 is CANSLARGSGRMSTYEQYF. DNA of the CDR3: TGCGCCAACAGCTTGGCCCGGGGAAGCGGGAGAATGTCAACCTACGAGCAGTACTTC.

This clonotype came up many times. The chain links TRBV7-2 to TRBJ2-1; D is undetermined. Trimming pared 3 bases from V and 10 bases from J, leaving 7 bases between. The CDR3 has 11 residues. Germline loops: CDR1 SGHTA, CDR2 FQGNSA. This CDR3 reads CASSFVQEQFF. Written as DNA, the CDR3 is TGTGCCAGCAGCTTCGTTCAAGAGCAGTTCTTC.

The chain carries TRBV2 and TRBJ1-6; D not certain. Germline V gene data show CDR1 as SNHLY and CDR2 as FYNNEI. The CDR3 runs to 15 residues. Trimming took 8 bases from V and 7 from J, leaving 18 bases between them. The CDR3 reads CASGPIYQQNSPLHF. DNA for the CDR3: TGTGCCAGCGGTCCCATCTACCAACAAAATTCACCCCTCCACTTT.

The CDR3: CASSTGPLYGYTF. In nucleotides, the CDR3 is TGTGCCAGCAGCACCGGGCCACTCTATGGCTACACCTTC. The genes are TRBV7-9 and TRBJ1-2; D is undetermined. In germline, CDR1 is SEHNR, CDR2 FQNEAQ (reference sequence). This CDR3 has 13 residues. V lost 5 bases to trimming and J lost 4 bases, with 11 bases between them.

With regard to this clonotype: With a much larger clone just one base away, this may be a read error. The chain employs TRBV28 and TRBJ2-4; D is perhaps TRBD1 (8 bases). The J call is in doubt because the DNA end fits TRBJ2-7 better. Germline CDR1 MDHEN, CDR2 SYDVKM. The CDR3 totals 14 residues. CDR3: CVSSIHRGGYEQYF. The CDR3 DNA reads as TGTGTCAGCAGTATACACAGGGGGGGTTACGAGCAGTACTTC.

Comment on this clonotype: The junction shows a germline mismatch at one end, possibly a read error. In DNA, the CDR3 is TGTGTCAGCAGCTTGGAGTCAGGGTTACCCTACGAGCAGTACTTC. Protein product: CVSSLESGLPYEQYF. This chain connects TRBV7-2 to TRBJ2-7; D might be TRBD1 (5 bases). Germline-derived CDR1 and CDR2 are SGHTA and FQGNSA. The CDR3 totals 15 residues. The whole variable domain, remainder taken from reference TRBV7-2 and TRBJ2-7, is GAGVSQSPSNKVTEKGKDVELRCDPISGHTALYWYRQSLGQGLEFLIYFQGNSAPDKSGLPSDRFSAERTGGSVSTLTIQRTQQEDSAVYLCVSSLESGLPYEQYFGPGTRLTVT.